This T cell receptor beta chain was sequenced for a study of cytomegalovirus exposure and HLA in healthy donors. Looking at the study overall: Around 190 million T cells yielded 90 million to 130 million unique TCR beta sequences, as an earlier analysis found.

The CDR3 loop spans 14 amino acids. The V gene lost 1 base and the J gene lost 8 bases, with 12 bases spanning the gap. Germline CDR1 and CDR2: LGHNA and YNFKEQ. Both 60 Vbeta primers and 13 Jbeta primers went into the PCR. Original methodology: Among the unique TCR beta chains that a later analysis counted, around 82 million in all, 9.5 million to 11 million were shared. Only in-frame clones appear in the TCRdb table, and some are missing; sequencing was by immunoSEQ multiplex PCR. For V, J and clone size, that table is used; D and trimming come from the DNA. The top ten hold 1.9% of the sample, which has 110,000 to 150,000 clones, 70% to 85% seen once.

The genes are TRBV4-2 and TRBJ1-3; TRBD1 is a possible D gene (5 bases). The sequence was obtained from a woman between 40 and 50 years old in good health and CMV-seronegative. Sequenced: PBMCs. This chain's CDR3 is CASSQVGGVDTIYF. CDR3 nucleotide sequence: TGTGCCAGCAGCCAAGTCGGAGGGGTGGACACCATATATTTT.